This T cell receptor (beta chain) was captured by sequencing in a study of shared clonotypes between healthy human individuals. Notes on the study in general: Researchers sampled blood only, noting tissue repertoires likely differ. A generally larger estimated richness was seen in naive subsets than in memory subsets.

Germline V gives CDR1 MNHEY, CDR2 SVGAGI. Trimming cost V 0 bases and J 1 base, with 7 bases left between them. This CDR3 contains 15 residues. The protocol was immunoSEQ multiplex PCR, while the TCRdb copy is restricted to in-frame clones and leaves out a portion. The data contain over 2 million clones, over 85% of them singletons. Of note for this clone: Its antigen remains unknown.

Donors comprised healthy HIV-negative adults lacking recent acute infections or vaccinations. The CD4+ fraction was divided into a CD45RA+ naive subset and a CD45RA-negative memory subset. The chain couples TRBV6-5 to TRBJ1-5; D not resolved. The sample consisted of naive CD4+ T cells sorted from blood. Noted subset: CD45RA+ positively selected. This TCR derives from a man between 18 and 29 years old in good health. In nucleotides, the CDR3 is TGTGCCAGCAGTTACTCCCTAGGAAGCAATCAGCCCCAGCATTTT. It specifies CASSYSLGSNQPQHF.